Given below is one T cell receptor beta chain in context. Its antigen is not yet known. Base-call qualities are not available, and no considerably larger clone is one nucleotide away. This sample is part of a study of Ad26.COV2.S vaccination and SARS-CoV-2 variants listed by TCRdb under 2021. With respect to the entire study: Vaccine-arm donors were drawn from COV1001, a multicentre, randomized, double-blind, placebo-controlled phase I-IIa trial of Ad26.COV2.S in healthy adults. Ad26.COV2.S was given intramuscularly at 5x10^10 or 1x10^11 viral particles, as a single shot or as two shots 56 days apart. TCRbeta repertoire sequencing was used to assess the specificity and breadth of SARS-CoV-2-reactive T cell receptors after Ad26.COV2.S vaccination. The TCR-sequenced set comprised about 32 samples: around 20 Ad26.COV2.S vaccine recipients, 5 placebo recipients and 8 SARS-CoV-2 convalescent individuals. Trial participants were randomized into five groups of five, in which low-dose or high-dose Ad26.COV2.S was given once or twice, or placebo was given on both occasions. Blinding of investigators to trial group allocation was maintained during experiments and outcome assessment. Study-wide conclusions, independent of this receptor: Higher spike-specific TCR breadth was observed in Ad26.COV2.S recipients than in placebo recipients (P = 0.0014). Non-spike TCR breadth was comparable between vaccine and placebo recipients, consistent with the vaccine containing only spike. According to the authors, total T cell responses may have been underestimated by the TCR breadth and depth analyses. After vaccination, substantial breadth of spike-specific CD8+ and CD4+ T cell responses was reported. The study lacked the statistical power to compare responses across vaccine doses or regimens.

The immunoSEQ Assay was used to sequence TCRbeta CDR3 regions. After extraction, genomic DNA underwent amplification by bias-controlled multiplex PCR, followed by high-throughput sequencing. Per the source publication's procedure: To quantify the absolute abundance of every unique TCRbeta CDR3 region, sequences were collapsed and filtered. T cell fraction was estimated by normalizing TCRbeta template counts to usable DNA, with usable DNA measured through amplification of reference genes found in all nucleated cells. Repertoire TCRs were annotated as SARS-CoV-2-specific by exact matching of V gene, CDR3 amino acid sequence and J gene to a known reactive TCR set. MIRA supplied the reference SARS-CoV-2 TCR set, which was filtered for enrichment in COVID-19-positive ImmuneCODE repertoires so that public or cross-reactive TCRs were removed. Based on the MIRA antigens, annotated TCRs were further analysed at the level of specific ORF or position within ORF. Breadth was defined as the number of annotated unique rearrangements divided by the total number of unique productive rearrangements, and depth was defined as the summed frequency of the annotated unique rearrangements. TCR breadth was compared between groups using two-sided Wilcoxon rank-sum tests. Here the immuneACCESS table is served through TCRdb, limited to in-frame sequences with V and J called. Missing clones are a known gap in these copies; in checked studies unresolved V genes cover under half, and the rest lacks a known reason. V and J calls and clone size are given by that table; D and trimming were obtained from the DNA. The sample contains approximately 460,000 clones, roughly nine tenths of them found a single time. Of the sample, 1.5% to 2% is held by the ten largest clones.

Explained via the paper, the treatment or condition label denotes: around 19 received Ad26.COV2.S at low or high dose, single or two shots; roughly five received placebo; per-sample allocation not given. Repertoires of vaccine and placebo recipients were sequenced from samples taken on day 63 after the first injection. Between 29 July and 7 August 2020, Cohort 1b enrolled about 27 adults aged 18-55 years at one site in Boston, USA. Ad26.COV2.S was a replication-incompetent adenovirus type 26 vector that expressed a prefusion-stabilized SARS-CoV-2 spike protein derived from the original Wuhan strain. The sequencing used peripheral blood, collected in a trial of Ad26.COV2.S vaccine versus placebo. This sequence originates from a person aged 18-60 years who received the Ad26.COV2.S COVID-19 vaccine or a placebo.

The nucleotides read TGTGCCAGCAGCACCCCCCGGGATTGGGGAGCTGGGGATGGCTACACCTTC. Translated, it reads CASSTPRDWGAGDGYTF. This chain is built from TRBV28 and TRBJ1-2; a confident D gene designation cannot be given. Inclusive of the bounding cysteine and phenylalanine, the CDR3 is 17 residues long. The entry retains the CDR3 DNA only, 51 bases that are in frame from base 1. V loses 6 bases of germline sequence and J loses 6 bases, and the interval between the two ends is 26 bases. The germline V gene sets CDR1 to MDHEN and CDR2 to SYDVKM.